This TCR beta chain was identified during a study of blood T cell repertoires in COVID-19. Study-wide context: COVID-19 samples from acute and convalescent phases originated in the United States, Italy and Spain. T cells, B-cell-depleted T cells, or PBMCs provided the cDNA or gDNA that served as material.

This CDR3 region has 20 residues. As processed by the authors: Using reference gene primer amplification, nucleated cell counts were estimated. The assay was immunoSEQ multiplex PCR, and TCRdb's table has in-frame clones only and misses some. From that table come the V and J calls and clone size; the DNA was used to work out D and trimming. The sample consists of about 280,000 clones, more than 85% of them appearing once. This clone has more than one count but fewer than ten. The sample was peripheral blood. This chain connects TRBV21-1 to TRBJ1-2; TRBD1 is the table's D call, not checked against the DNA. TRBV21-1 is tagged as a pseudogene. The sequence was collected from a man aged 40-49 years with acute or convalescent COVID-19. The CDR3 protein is CASSNVKRHSGIPATRSYTF. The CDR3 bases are TGTGCCAGCAGCAACGTTAAACGGCACTCAGGGATACCCGCAACACGTAGCTACACCTTC.